The 17 T cell receptor beta chains below were found in one sample sequenced in a study of blood T cell repertoires in COVID-19. Assay: immunoSEQ multiplex PCR; the TCRdb copy retains only in-frame clones and omits some. This table holds 100,000 to 150,000 clones, approximately 74% found once. The sample was peripheral blood. These receptors originate from a man aged 60-69 years with acute or convalescent COVID-19.

The CDR3 spells CASTAGRIHNSPLHF. The CDR3 DNA reads as TGTGCCAGCACGGCGGGGCGGATTCATAATTCACCCCTCCACTTT. This sequence joins TRBV2 and TRBJ1-6, with a possible D match to TRBD1 (5 bases). Trimming took 7 bases from V and 5 from J, leaving 15 bases between them. The CDR3 has 15 residues. CDR1 SNHLY and CDR2 FYNNEI come from the germline V gene.

The chain employs TRBV30 and TRBJ1-5; weak D call: TRBD1 (5 bases). The germline CDR1 and CDR2 sequences are GTSNPN and SVGIG (reference sequence). The CDR3 is made up of 13 amino acids. The germline V and J ends were trimmed by 0 bases and 8 bases, with 11 bases remaining between them. The CDR3 spells CAWSVRAGEPQHF. Written as DNA, the CDR3 is TGTGCCTGGAGTGTCCGGGCGGGGGAGCCCCAGCATTTT. The full variable domain, with the rest looked up from reference TRBV30 and TRBJ1-5, is SQTIHQWPATLVQPVGSPLSLECTVEGTSNPNLYWYRQAAGRGLQLLFYSVGIGQISSEVPQNLSASRPQDRQFILSSKKLLLSDSGFYLCAWSVRAGEPQHFGDGTRLSIL.

This clone was seen only a few times. The V gene is TRBV27, the J gene TRBJ2-7, with 14 bases lining up with TRBD2. Germline V gives CDR1 MNHEY, CDR2 SMNVEV (reference sequence). This CDR3 has 13 residues. With V trimmed by 8 bases and J by 7 bases, 4 bases remained unmatched. CDR3 sequence: CASRGLAGVEQYF. As DNA, the CDR3 is TGTGCCAGCCGGGGACTAGCGGGAGTTGAGCAGTACTTC.

The V gene is TRBV9, the J gene TRBJ2-2, with D perhaps TRBD2 (6 bases). V gave up 6 bases and J gave up 1 base, with 13 bases separating them. The germline V gene encodes CDR1 SGDLS and CDR2 YYNGEE. There are 15 residues in the CDR3. CDR3 residues: CASTGGTRNTGELFF. The DNA of the CDR3 is TGTGCCAGCACGGGCGGGACGAGGAACACCGGGGAGCTGTTTTTT.

The chain has TRBV7-2 and TRBJ2-7; no reliable D call. The germline V and J ends were trimmed by 1 base and 3 bases, with 10 bases remaining between them. This CDR3 is built from 14 residues. CDR1 is SGHTA and CDR2 is FQGNSA in the germline V gene. DNA of the CDR3: TGTGCCAGCAGCTTAGGCGGCACTTTCTACGAGCAGTACTTC. Its translation is CASSLGGTFYEQYF.

The gene calls are TRBV7-8 and TRBJ2-2, with D possibly matching TRBD1 (5 bases). V was clipped by 3 bases and J by 6 bases, with 23 bases between them. Germline CDR1 is SGHVS and CDR2 is FQNEAQ. The CDR3 contains 18 residues. CDR3 sequence: CASSLTAPVLLLAGELFF. The DNA of the CDR3 is TGTGCCAGCAGCTTGACAGCCCCCGTTCTCCTGCTCGCCGGGGAGCTGTTTTTT. Complete variable domain (other parts from reference TRBV7-8 and TRBJ2-2): GAGVSQSPRYKVAKRGQDVALRCDPISGHVSLFWYQQALGQGPEFLTYFQNEAQLDKSGLPSDRFFAERPEGSVSTLKIQRTQQEDSAVYLCASSLTAPVLLLAGELFFGEGSRLTVL.

This chain uses TRBV6-5 with TRBJ2-7; maybe TRBD2 (6 bases). Trimming shortened V by 8 bases and J by 2 bases, and 13 bases separated the two germline ends. CDR3 size: 13 residues. Germline V CDR1 and CDR2: MNHEY, SVGAGI. The CDR3 spells CASGLPGAYEQYF. Here the CDR3 DNA reads TGTGCCAGCGGATTACCGGGGGCCTACGAGCAGTACTTC.

The chain carries TRBV7-9 and TRBJ1-6; a weak D match, TRBD1 (5 bases). CDR1 is SEHNR and CDR2 is FQNEAQ in the germline V gene (reference sequence). Trimming removed 4 bases at V and 5 bases at J, with 15 bases between. The CDR3 runs 16 residues. The CDR3 DNA reads as TGTGCCAGCAGCTCAGGGTCCCCCGCACATAATTCACCCCTCCACTTT. Its translation: CASSSGSPAHNSPLHF.

This chain connects TRBV30 to TRBJ1-2; D is perhaps TRBD1 (6 bases). Trimming left V 2 bases short and J 6 bases short, with 13 bases between. Germline lookup yields CDR1 GTSNPN and CDR2 SVGIG (reference sequence). CDR3 length: 13 amino acids. CDR3 loop: CAWSQGEGDGYTF. As DNA, the CDR3 is TGTGCCTGGAGTCAGGGAGAGGGGGATGGCTACACCTTC.

This chain links TRBV6-5 with TRBJ1-6, with a possible D match to TRBD1 (6 bases). This CDR3 has 14 residues. Germline loops: CDR1 MNHEY, CDR2 SVGAGI. Trimming took off 6 bases at V and 6 bases at J, with 12 bases between the two ends. The CDR3 bases are TGTGCCAGCAGGACAACAGGGCTTAATTCACCCCTCCACTTT. Translation: CASRTTGLNSPLHF.

The rearrangement uses TRBV12-3 or TRBV12-4 and TRBJ1-2, with D unclear. This CDR3 region has 11 residues. The ends were cut back, 7 bases at V and 6 bases at J, with 9 bases in the middle. This CDR3 is CASNTIDGYTF. The CDR3 bases are TGTGCCAGCAACACTATAGATGGCTACACCTTC.

V is TRBV7-2 and J is TRBJ1-2; tentative D call: TRBD1 (6 bases). This CDR3 spans 12 amino acids. The V end was cut by 5 bases, the J end by 7 bases, with 11 bases between. CDR1 and CDR2 from the germline V gene are SGHTA and FQGNSA. CDR3: CASSAQGFGYTF. CDR3 in DNA: TGTGCCAGCAGCGCACAGGGTTTTGGCTACACCTTC.

V and J are TRBV6-5 and TRBJ1-1; D might be TRBD1 (5 bases). The CDR3 covers 14 residues. V lost 6 bases to trimming and J lost 0 bases, with 11 bases between them. From germline, CDR1 is MNHEY and CDR2 SVGAGI. Here the CDR3 DNA reads TGTGCCAGCAGGGAGGGGTTCATGAACACTGAAGCTTTCTTT. Its protein product is CASREGFMNTEAFF.

The chain combines TRBV30 with TRBJ2-5, with 10 positions matching TRBD2. Trimming took 1 base from V and 2 from J; bases not matched to a gene: 13. The CDR3 consists of 18 residues. The germline V gene encodes CDR1 GTSNPN and CDR2 SVGIG (reference sequence). DNA of the CDR3: TGTGCCTGGAGTGGAGGGACCCGGGCTAGCGGGGGTCAAGAGACCCAGTACTTC. Translated: CAWSGGTRASGGQETQYF.

The chain recombines TRBV6-4 with TRBJ1-1; D ambiguous. CDR3 length: 14 amino acids. The V gene's germline CDR1 is MRHNA and CDR2 SNTAGT. Trimming cost V 6 bases and J 0 bases, with 11 bases left between them. As DNA, the CDR3 is TGTGCCAGCAGACCTACAGTTTTGAACACTGAAGCTTTCTTT. This codes for CASRPTVLNTEAFF.

On this clone: One end of the junction is discordant with germline, which a read error may explain. The J gene is TRBJ2-7, the V gene TRBV18; TRBD2 matches 13 bases. Germline V CDR1 and CDR2: KGHSH, LQKENI. The CDR3 spans 13 residues. CDR3 sequence reads: CASSPSTSGGVFF. The CDR3 coding sequence is TGTGCCAGCTCACCGTCCACTAGCGGGGGGGTGTTCTTC.

The V and J genes are TRBV4-1 and TRBJ2-1; 13 bases line up with TRBD2. The junction had 10 bases not matched to a gene; V was cut back by 4 bases and J by 4 bases. CDR1 MGHRA and CDR2 YSYEKL come from the germline V gene. The CDR3 sequence is 18 residues long. The DNA for the CDR3 is TGCGCCAGCAGCCCCGCCCCGACTAGCGGGGGGTTATACAATGAGCAGTTCTTC. As protein: CASSPAPTSGGLYNEQFF.